These 7 T cell receptor beta chains were sequenced from one sample in a study of blood T cell repertoires in COVID-19 (dated by TCRdb to 2018 to 2021). The library relied on the immunoSEQ multiplex PCR assay. The table comes from immuneACCESS by way of TCRdb, which keeps in-frame sequences with V and J called. Part of the clones is missing from these tables; in studies checked, under half for an unresolved V gene and the rest for unknown reasons. The sample data list over 350,000 clones, and about 85% of these were observed just once. Under 2.5% of the sample is in the top ten clones. Material for sequencing was PBMCs or T cells enriched from blood (not recorded which). These receptors were taken from a woman aged 18-29 years with acute COVID-19.

The J gene is TRBJ1-5, the V gene TRBV15, with D maybe TRBD1 (5 bases). V was clipped by 0 bases and J by 8 bases, with 11 bases between them. Germline V gives CDR1 LNHNV, CDR2 YYDKDF (reference sequence). The CDR3 length is 14 residues. CDR3 bases: TGTGCCACCAGCAGAGAGGCAGGGATAGAGCCCCAGCATTTT. Protein product: CATSREAGIEPQHF.

This clone was detected once. This chain joins TRBV28 and TRBJ2-7; 11 bases map to TRBD2. Trimming at V came to 3 bases and at J to 3 bases, leaving 4 bases not matched to a gene. The germline V gene has CDR1 MDHEN and CDR2 SYDVKM. The CDR3 totals 15 residues. As DNA, the CDR3 is TGTGCCAGCAGTTTTAAGGGACTAGCGGACTACGAGCAGTACTTC. Its protein is CASSFKGLADYEQYF.

The gene calls are TRBV21-1 and TRBJ2-3; TRBD2 was called by the table and not checked on the DNA. TRBV21-1 is annotated as a pseudogene. This CDR3 has 16 residues. Here the CDR3 DNA reads TGTGCCAGCAGCTTTCCTAGCGGGACTAGCACAGATACGCAGTATTTT. Translation gives CASSFPSGTSTDTQYF.

The chain couples TRBV12-2 to TRBJ1-1. TRBV12-2 is a recognized pseudogene. The CDR3 runs to 17 residues. As DNA, the CDR3 is TGTGCAAGTCGCTTACCTAAGGAGAACCGACCGAACACTGAAGCTTTCTTT. It is translated as CASRLPKENRPNTEAFF.

This chain connects TRBV12-3 or TRBV12-4 to TRBJ1-5; D gene unclear. V lost 5 bases, J lost 1 base, and 6 bases lay in between. The CDR3 loop spans 13 amino acids. The CDR3 sequence: CASSPRSNQPQHF. CDR3 coding DNA: TGTGCCAGCAGTCCCCGGAGCAATCAGCCCCAGCATTTT.

The chain uses TRBV11-2 and TRBJ2-1, with 7 bases matching TRBD2. This CDR3 has 15 amino acids. Germline CDR1 SGHAT, CDR2 FQNNGV. The J segment lost 6 bases and the V segment lost 3 bases, leaving 8 bases of the junction unmatched. CDR3 sequence: CASSFRRGTFNEQFF. Written as DNA, the CDR3 is TGTGCCAGCAGCTTTCGGCGGGGGACCTTCAATGAGCAGTTCTTC.

This clone was observed a few times. V usage is TRBV19 and J usage is TRBJ1-1, with D possibly being TRBD1 (5 bases). The CDR3 consists of 12 residues. Trimming removed 6 bases from V and 5 bases from J, with 10 bases in between. Germline loops: CDR1 LNHDA, CDR2 SQIVND (reference sequence). The DNA of the CDR3 is TGTGCCAGTAGAGTACAGGAGACTGAAGCTTTCTTT. It is translated as CASRVQETEAFF.